These T cell receptor beta chains were read from a single sample in a study of T cells in Graves' hyperthyroidism and ophthalmopathy. In TCRdb, the multiplex PCR reads were re-called with MiXCR into one record per CDR3 protein. The sample consists of under 500,000 distinct CDR3 sequences, around 15% of them appearing once. Sequenced: blood. These receptors were obtained from a man aged 45-65 years with Graves' ophthalmopathy. Both conserved end residues are part of each CDR3. D genes are given only for firm matches. Only part of the rows carry a size: once, few, many, or a class if the clone is expanded.

many,TRBJ2-7,-,TRBV7-8,CASSRGQTYEQYF,TGTGCCAGCAGCCGCGGACAGACCTACGAGCAGTACTTC
many,TRBJ2-1,-,TRBV2,CASSEQGISYNEQFF,TGTGCCAGCAGTGAGCAGGGAATATCCTACAATGAGCAGTTCTTC
-,TRBJ2-7,TRBD2,TRBV6-1,CASSGLAASYEQYF,TGTGCCAGCAGTGGACTAGCGGCCTCCTACGAGCAGTACTTC
-,TRBJ2-1,-,TRBV12-3/TRBV12-4,CASSLAWGLLEFF,TGTGCCAGCAGTTTAGCGTGGGGGCTCTTGGAGTTCTTC
many,TRBJ2-7,-,TRBV3-1,CASSHLTSYEQYF,TGTGCCAGCAGCCATCTGACTAGCTACGAGCAGTACTTC
many,TRBJ1-1,TRBD1,TRBV5-1,CASSLQGTGGWTEAFF,TGCGCCAGCAGCCTGCAGGGGACAGGGGGCTGGACTGAAGCTTTCTTT
-,TRBJ1-5,-,TRBV20-1,CSARQVDRQPQHF,TGCAGTGCTAGACAGGTGGACCGGCAGCCCCAGCATTTT
many,TRBJ1-2,-,TRBV11-3,CASSLDPGPNYGYTF,TGTGCCAGCAGCTTAGATCCGGGGCCCAACTATGGCTACACCTTC
-,TRBJ1-2,-,TRBV24-1,CATASSGNYGYTF,TGTGCCACAGCTTCGAGCGGGAACTATGGCTACACCTTC
many,TRBJ2-5,TRBD2,TRBV12-3/TRBV12-4,CASSFLAGDGKTQYF,TGTGCCAGCAGTTTCCTAGCGGGAGATGGAAAGACCCAGTACTTC
many,TRBJ2-2,TRBD2,TRBV6-1,CASSKRLAGTGELFF,TGTGCCAGCAGCAAGAGACTAGCGGGGACCGGGGAGCTGTTTTTT
many,TRBJ2-7,-,TRBV28,CASSFRQGTYEQYF,TGTGCCAGCAGTTTTAGGCAGGGAACCTACGAGCAGTACTTC
many,TRBJ1-1,-,TRBV4-2,CASSQDREGTEAFF,TGTGCCAGCAGCCAAGACCGCGAAGGCACTGAAGCTTTCTTT
few,TRBJ2-1,TRBD2,TRBV5-1,CASSSGTSGRQFF,TGCGCCAGCAGCTCCGGGACTAGCGGGAGGCAGTTCTTC
-,TRBJ2-1,TRBD2,TRBV24-1,CATSDPRGGRFNEQFF,TGTGCCACCAGTGATCCCCGGGGCGGGAGATTCAATGAGCAGTTCTTC
once,TRBJ2-1,TRBD1,TRBV20-1,CSTRDRNNEQFF,TGCAGTACCCGGGACAGAAACAATGAGCAGTTCTTC
many,TRBJ2-1,TRBD2,TRBV7-3,CASSLNMRLAGVGNEQFF,TGTGCCAGCAGCCTCAATATGAGGCTAGCGGGAGTCGGGAATGAGCAGTTCTTC
many,TRBJ2-7,-,TRBV29-1,CSVEGDALSSYEQYF,TGCAGCGTTGAAGGGGACGCCCTAAGCTCCTACGAGCAGTACTTC
-,TRBJ1-2,TRBD1,TRBV18,CASSWSGTGSYYTF,TGTGCCAGCTCATGGAGTGGGACAGGATCTTACTACACCTTC
few,TRBJ2-7,-,TRBV27,CASMRTPRGEQYF,TGTGCCAGCATGCGGACCCCCCGTGGGGAGCAGTACTTC
many,TRBJ1-1,-,TRBV29-1,CSVKTSNTEAFF,TGCAGCGTGAAAACCAGTAACACTGAAGCTTTCTTT
few,TRBJ2-3,-,TRBV27,CASRREDTQYF,TGTGCCAGCAGAAGAGAAGATACGCAGTATTTT
many,TRBJ2-1,-,TRBV7-2,CASSLEAGNYNEQFF,TGTGCCAGCAGCTTAGAGGCGGGGAATTACAATGAGCAGTTCTTC
few,TRBJ2-5,-,TRBV6-1,CASTEAGFPETQYF,TGTGCCAGCACGGAGGCGGGTTTTCCGGAGACCCAGTACTTC
many,TRBJ2-1,-,TRBV11-3,CASSSLTRFNEQFF,TGTGCCAGCAGCTCTCTGACTAGGTTCAATGAGCAGTTCTTC
-,TRBJ1-6,TRBD1,TRBV15,CATSKQGARSPLHF,TGTGCCACCAGCAAACAGGGGGCTCGATCACCCCTCCACTTT